The clone carrying this T cell receptor beta chain was counted only a few times. Through Arm-PCR of CDR3 regions and iRepertoire HTBI primers, TCR beta libraries were built. TCRdb fed the multiplex PCR reads into MiXCR, producing one record per CDR3 protein. The sample yields about 200,000 distinct CDR3 sequences, about a sixth seen once. The data are from a study of regulatory T cells in long-lasting Graves disease. Trimming took off 2 bases at V and 2 bases at J, with 24 bases between the two ends. The CDR3 has 19 residues. Germline assignment: CDR1 MNHNS and CDR2 SASEGT. Specified time point: newly diagnosed GD, antithyroid drugs for less than 3 months. Construction of the TCR library relied on RNA isolated from PBMCs.

The sequencing here drew on peripheral blood mononuclear cells (PBMCs), taken at new diagnosis, from a patient treated with antithyroid drugs. This chain uses TRBV6-1 with TRBJ1-1, with D hard to call. This TCR was sampled from a female donor with Graves disease. The CDR3 coding sequence is TGTGCCAGCAGTGAATCGGACGATTTTCCCCCACGGATAAACACTGAAGCTTTCTTT. Translating gives CASSESDDFPPRINTEAFF.